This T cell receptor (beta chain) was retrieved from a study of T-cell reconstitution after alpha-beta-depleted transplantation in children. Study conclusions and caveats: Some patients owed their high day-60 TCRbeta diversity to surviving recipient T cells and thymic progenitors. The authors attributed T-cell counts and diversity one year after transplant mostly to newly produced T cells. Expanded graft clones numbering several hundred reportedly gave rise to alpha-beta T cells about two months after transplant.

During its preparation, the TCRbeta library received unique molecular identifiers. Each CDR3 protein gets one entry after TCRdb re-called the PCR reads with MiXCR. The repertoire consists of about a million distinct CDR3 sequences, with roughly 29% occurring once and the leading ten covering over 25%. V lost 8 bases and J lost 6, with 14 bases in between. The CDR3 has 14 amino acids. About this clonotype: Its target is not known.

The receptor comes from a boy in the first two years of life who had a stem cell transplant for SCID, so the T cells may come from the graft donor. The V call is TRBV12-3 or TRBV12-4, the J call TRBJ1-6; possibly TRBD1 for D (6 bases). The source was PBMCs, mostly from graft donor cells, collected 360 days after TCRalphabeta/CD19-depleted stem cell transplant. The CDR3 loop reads CASRRGGFNSPLHF. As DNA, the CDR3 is TGTGCCAGCCGCCGGGGGGGCTTTAATTCACCCCTCCACTTT.